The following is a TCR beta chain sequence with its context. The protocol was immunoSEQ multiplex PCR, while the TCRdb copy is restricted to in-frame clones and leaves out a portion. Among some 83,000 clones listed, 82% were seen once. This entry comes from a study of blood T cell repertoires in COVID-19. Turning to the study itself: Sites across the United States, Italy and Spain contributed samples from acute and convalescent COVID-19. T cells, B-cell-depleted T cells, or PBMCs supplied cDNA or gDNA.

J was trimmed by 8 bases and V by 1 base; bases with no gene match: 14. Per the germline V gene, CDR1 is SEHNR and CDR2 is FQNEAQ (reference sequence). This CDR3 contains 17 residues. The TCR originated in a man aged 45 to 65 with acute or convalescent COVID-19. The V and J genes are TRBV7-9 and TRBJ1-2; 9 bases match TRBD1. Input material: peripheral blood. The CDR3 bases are TGTGCCAGCAGCTTAGGGTCAAGGACAGGGGACGGTGGAGGCTACACCTTC. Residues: CASSLGSRTGDGGGYTF. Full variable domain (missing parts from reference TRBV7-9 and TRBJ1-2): DTGVSQNPRHKITKRGQNVTFRCDPISEHNRLYWYRQTLGQGPEFLTYFQNEAQLEKSRLLSDRFSAERPKGSFSTLEIQRTEQGDSAMYLCASSLGSRTGDGGGYTFGSGTRLTVV.